The clone carrying this TCR beta chain turned up a few times. Sampled while nominally healthy, donors likely had unrecorded immune exposures. V was trimmed by 4 bases and J by 3 bases, leaving 9 bases between them. The germline CDR1 and CDR2 sequences are MNHEY and SVGAGI. The CDR3 is 14 residues long. The data originate from a study of cytomegalovirus exposure and HLA in healthy donors. PCR was performed using 60 Vbeta and 13 Jbeta primers. Only in-frame clones appear in the TCRdb table, and some are missing; sequencing was by immunoSEQ multiplex PCR. The table shows around 210,000 clones, with more than 75% occurring only once.

The chain joins TRBV6-5 to TRBJ2-2, with D possibly matching TRBD1 (5 bases). The specimen was PBMCs. The sequence was collected from a girl aged 2 to 10 in good health and CMV-seronegative. The CDR3 DNA reads as TGTGCCAGCAGTTTGGACATTTACACCGGGGAGCTGTTTTTT. The encoded protein is CASSLDIYTGELFF.